This T cell receptor beta chain was sequenced during a study of response to subunit inactivated influenza vaccine. V lost 7 bases, J lost 3 bases, and 7 bases stayed unmatched. CDR1 and CDR2 (germline): SGHRS, YFSETQ. The CDR3 is made up of 14 amino acids. As concerns this clonotype: As yet, its antigen is unknown.

TCRdb re-analysed the RT-PCR reads in MiXCR, keeping a single row per CDR3 protein. The sample lists about 500,000 distinct CDR3 sequences; about 15% were seen once. Study-wide results and limits: Each seasonal influenza vaccination recruits few new T cells, the authors suggested.

The source was CD4+ T cells sorted from PBMCs, collected about 24 months after vaccination. The origin of this receptor is a man aged 50-75 years who received an inactivated influenza vaccine. This chain uses TRBV5-1 with TRBJ2-7; 10 bases fit TRBD2. The CDR3 DNA reads TGCGCCAGCCGACTGGGACTAGCGATCTACGAGCAGTACTTC. Encoded protein: CASRLGLAIYEQYF.